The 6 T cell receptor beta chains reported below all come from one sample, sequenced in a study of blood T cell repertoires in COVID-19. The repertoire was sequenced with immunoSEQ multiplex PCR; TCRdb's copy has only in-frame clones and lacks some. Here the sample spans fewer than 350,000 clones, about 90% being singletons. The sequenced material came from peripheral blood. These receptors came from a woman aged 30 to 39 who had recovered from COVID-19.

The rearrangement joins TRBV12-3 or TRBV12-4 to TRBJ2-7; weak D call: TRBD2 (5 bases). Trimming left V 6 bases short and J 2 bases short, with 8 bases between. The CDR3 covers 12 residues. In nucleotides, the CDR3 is TGTGCCAGCAGCCCCGGGACCTACGAGCAGTACTTC. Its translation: CASSPGTYEQYF.

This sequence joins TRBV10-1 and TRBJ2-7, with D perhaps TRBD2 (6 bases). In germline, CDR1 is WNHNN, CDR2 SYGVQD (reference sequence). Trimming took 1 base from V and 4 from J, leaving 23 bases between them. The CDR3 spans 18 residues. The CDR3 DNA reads TGCGCCAGCAGTGAGTTTCCTTGGGGGGACCCCACGAGTTACGAGCAGTACTTC. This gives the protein CASSEFPWGDPTSYEQYF.

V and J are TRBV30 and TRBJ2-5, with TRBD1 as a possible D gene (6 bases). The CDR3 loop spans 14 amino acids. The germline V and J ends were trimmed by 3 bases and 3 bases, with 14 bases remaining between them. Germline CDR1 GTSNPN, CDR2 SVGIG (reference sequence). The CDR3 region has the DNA TGTGCCTGGAGCGTGGGGGCAGGTGAAGAGACCCAGTACTTC. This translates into CAWSVGAGEETQYF. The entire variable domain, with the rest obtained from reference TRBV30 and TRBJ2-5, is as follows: SQTIHQWPATLVQPVGSPLSLECTVEGTSNPNLYWYRQAAGRGLQLLFYSVGIGQISSEVPQNLSASRPQDRQFILSSKKLLLSDSGFYLCAWSVGAGEETQYFGPGTRLLVL.

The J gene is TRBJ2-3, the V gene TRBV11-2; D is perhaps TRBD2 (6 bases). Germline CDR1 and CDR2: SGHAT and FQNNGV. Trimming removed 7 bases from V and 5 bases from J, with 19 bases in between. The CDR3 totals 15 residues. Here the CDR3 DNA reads TGTGCCAGCACCCAGGGAGGTATTCGGCAAGATACGCAGTATTTT. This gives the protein CASTQGGIRQDTQYF.

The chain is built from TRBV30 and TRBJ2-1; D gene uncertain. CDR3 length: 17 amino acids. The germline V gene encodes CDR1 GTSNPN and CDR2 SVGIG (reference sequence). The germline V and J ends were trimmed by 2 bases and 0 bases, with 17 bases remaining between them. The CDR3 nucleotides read TGTGCCTGGAGTCTCCTGCCCGTAACCAGCTCCTACAATGAGCAGTTCTTC. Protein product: CAWSLLPVTSSYNEQFF.

The CDR3 DNA reads TGTGCCAGCAGCCCCCAGGGAGGCTACACCGGGGAGCTGTTTTTT. Amino acids: CASSPQGGYTGELFF. The gene calls are TRBV7-6 and TRBJ2-2, with a weak D call TRBD2 (6 bases). The CDR3 length is 15 residues. The V end was cut by 5 bases, the J end by 3 bases, with 13 bases between. Germline CDR1 and CDR2: SGHVS and FNYEAQ.